The clone carrying this T cell receptor beta chain was found once. Study processing details: Amplification from reference gene primers served as the basis for estimated nucleated cell counts. Profiling relied on immunoSEQ multiplex PCR, and the TCRdb table lists in-frame clones only, not all of them. Clone size and V and J calls were adopted from that table, with D and trimming inferred from the DNA. The sample has over 300,000 clones; around 89% are singletons. The data are from a study of blood T cell repertoires in COVID-19. Study overall: Nucleic acid was either cDNA or gDNA, and it came from T cells, B-cell-depleted T cells, or PBMCs.

Trimming removed 2 bases at V and 6 bases at J, with 9 bases between. The germline V gene encodes CDR1 SGDLS and CDR2 YYNGEE. The CDR3 contains 12 residues. Input material: peripheral blood. The clonotype was recovered from a man between 18 and 29 years old with active or convalescent COVID-19. The chain combines TRBV9 with TRBJ2-7, with D hard to call. This chain's CDR3 is CASSVSPGEQYF. DNA of the CDR3: TGTGCCAGCAGCGTCTCCCCGGGCGAGCAGTACTTC.